This T cell receptor beta chain was sequenced during a study of OX40 agonist ivuxolimab in advanced cancers. Looking at the study overall: The drug used for patients, ivuxolimab, was an agonistic anti-OX40 (CD134) antibody.

Produced via immunoSEQ multiplex PCR; TCRdb's table is partial and in-frame only. Altogether over 20,000 clones are present, nearly 80% being singletons, with the ten largest covering about 15%. Comment on this clone: Its target is unknown. One end of the junction fails to match germline, which may point to a read error.

Patients were ruled out by autoimmune disease history or systemic immunosuppression. Researchers took blood at baseline, on cycle 4 day 1, and on cycle 7 day 1. Notes on the study in general: Relatively little clonal expansion, among the lowest observed, appeared in partial responders at 0.1-3.0 mg/kg.

Specimen: CD4+ or CD8+ T cells sorted from blood, collected in a trial of the OX40 agonist ivuxolimab. The TCR comes from an adult with an advanced solid tumor such as melanoma, head and neck, liver or kidney cancer.

The CDR3 sequence: CASRMVGGLDVF. CDR3 bases: TGTGCCAGCAGAATGGTTGGGGGACTAGATGTCTTC. The V call is TRBV6-5, the J call TRBJ2-1; TRBD2 aligns across 8 bases. The CDR3 has 12 residues. Germline CDR1 is MNHEY and CDR2 is SVGAGI.